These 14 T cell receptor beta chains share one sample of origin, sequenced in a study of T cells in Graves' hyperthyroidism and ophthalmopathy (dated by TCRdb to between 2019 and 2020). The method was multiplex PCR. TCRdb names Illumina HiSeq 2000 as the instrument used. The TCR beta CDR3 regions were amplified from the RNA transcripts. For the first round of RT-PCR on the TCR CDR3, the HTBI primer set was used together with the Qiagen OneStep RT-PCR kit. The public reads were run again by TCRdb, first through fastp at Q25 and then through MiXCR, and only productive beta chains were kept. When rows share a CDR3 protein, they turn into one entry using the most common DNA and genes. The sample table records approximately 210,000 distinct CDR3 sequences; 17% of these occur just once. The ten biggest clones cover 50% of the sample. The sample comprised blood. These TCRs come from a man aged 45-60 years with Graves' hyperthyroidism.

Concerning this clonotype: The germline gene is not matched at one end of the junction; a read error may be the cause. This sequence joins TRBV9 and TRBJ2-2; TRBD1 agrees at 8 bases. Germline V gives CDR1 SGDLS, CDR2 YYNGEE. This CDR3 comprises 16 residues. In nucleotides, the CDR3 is TGTGCCAGCAGCCATCTTGCAGGGGGCGTAGTCGGGGAGCTGGTTTTT. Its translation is CASSHLAGGVVGELVF.

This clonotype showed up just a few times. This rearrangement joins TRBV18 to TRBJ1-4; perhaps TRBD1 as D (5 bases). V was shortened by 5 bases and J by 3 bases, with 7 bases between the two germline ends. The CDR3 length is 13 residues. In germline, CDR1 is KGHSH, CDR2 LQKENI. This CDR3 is CASSDSANEKLFF. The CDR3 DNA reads TGTGCCAGCTCAGACAGTGCTAATGAAAAACTGTTTTTT.

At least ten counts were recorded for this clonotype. CDR3 amino acids: CAISDPGQFTMNTEAFF. The CDR3 DNA reads as TGTGCCATCAGTGACCCGGGACAGTTCACAATGAACACTGAAGCTTTCTTT. This chain uses TRBV10-3 with TRBJ1-1; 7 nucleotides align to TRBD1. V was pared by 3 bases and J by 0 bases, with 10 bases of the junction left unmatched. Germline loops: CDR1 ENHRY, CDR2 SYGVKD. The CDR3 contains 17 residues.

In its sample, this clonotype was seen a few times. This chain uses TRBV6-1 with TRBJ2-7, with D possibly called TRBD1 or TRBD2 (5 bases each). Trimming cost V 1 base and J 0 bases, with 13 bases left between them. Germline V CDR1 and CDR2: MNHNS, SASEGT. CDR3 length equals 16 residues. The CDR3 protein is CASSEGVAGSSYEQYF. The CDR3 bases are TGTGCCAGCAGTGAAGGGGTGGCAGGGAGCTCCTACGAGCAGTACTTC.

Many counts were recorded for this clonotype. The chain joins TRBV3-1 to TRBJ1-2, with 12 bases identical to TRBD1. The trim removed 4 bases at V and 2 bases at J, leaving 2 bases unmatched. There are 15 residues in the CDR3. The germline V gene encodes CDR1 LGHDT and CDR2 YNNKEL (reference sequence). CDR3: CASSPGQGANYGYTF. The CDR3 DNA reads TGTGCCAGCAGCCCGGGACAGGGGGCAAACTATGGCTACACCTTC.

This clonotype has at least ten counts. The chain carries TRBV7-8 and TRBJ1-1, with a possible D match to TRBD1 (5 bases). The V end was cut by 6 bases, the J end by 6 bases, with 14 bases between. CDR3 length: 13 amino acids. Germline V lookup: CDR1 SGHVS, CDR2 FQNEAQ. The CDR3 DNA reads TGTGCCAGCAGTAGGGAGGGGCGGGCTGAAGCTTTCTTT. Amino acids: CASSREGRAEAFF.

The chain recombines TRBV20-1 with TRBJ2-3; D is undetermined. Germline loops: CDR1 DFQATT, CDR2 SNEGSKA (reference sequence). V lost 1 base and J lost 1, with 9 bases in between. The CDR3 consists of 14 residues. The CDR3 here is CSARGDRGTDTQYF. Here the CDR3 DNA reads TGCAGTGCTAGAGGTGATAGGGGCACAGATACGCAGTATTTT.

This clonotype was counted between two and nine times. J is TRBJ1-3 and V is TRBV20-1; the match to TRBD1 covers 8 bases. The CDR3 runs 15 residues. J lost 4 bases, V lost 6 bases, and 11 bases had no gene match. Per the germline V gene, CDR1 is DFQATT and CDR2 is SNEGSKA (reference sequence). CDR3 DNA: TGCAGTGCCCAGGACAGGGCGTACTGGGGAAACACCATATATTTT. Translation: CSAQDRAYWGNTIYF.

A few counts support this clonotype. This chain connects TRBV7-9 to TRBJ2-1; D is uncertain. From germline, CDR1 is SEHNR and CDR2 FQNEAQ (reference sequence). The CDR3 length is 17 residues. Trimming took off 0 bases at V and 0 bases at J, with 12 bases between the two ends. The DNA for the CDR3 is TGTGCCAGCAGCTTAGCGTCGCGGCCCAGCTCCTACAATGAGCAGTTCTTC. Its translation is CASSLASRPSSYNEQFF.

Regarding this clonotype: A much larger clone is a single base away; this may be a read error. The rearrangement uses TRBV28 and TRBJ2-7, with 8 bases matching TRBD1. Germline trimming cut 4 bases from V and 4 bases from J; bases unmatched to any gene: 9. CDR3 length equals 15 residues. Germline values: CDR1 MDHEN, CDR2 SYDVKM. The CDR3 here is CASSSLDRGQYEQYF. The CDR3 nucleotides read TGTGCCAGCAGTTCACTCGACAGGGGACAATACGAGCAGTACTTC.

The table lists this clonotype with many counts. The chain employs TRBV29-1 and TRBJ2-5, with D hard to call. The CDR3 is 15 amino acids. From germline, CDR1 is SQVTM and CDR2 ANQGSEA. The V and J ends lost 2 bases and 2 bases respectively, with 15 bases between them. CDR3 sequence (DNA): TGCAGCGTTGAATTGGGCCAAACATTTCAAGAGACCCAGTACTTC. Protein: CSVELGQTFQETQYF.

The CDR3 loop reads CASSQDPQTSGKQYF. The CDR3 DNA reads TGCGCCAGCAGCCAAGATCCCCAGACTAGCGGGAAGCAGTATTTT. This chain connects TRBV4-3 to TRBJ2-3; 11 bases fit TRBD2. Germline trimming cut 0 bases from V and 11 bases from J; bases unmatched to any gene: 7. The CDR3 contains 15 residues. The germline V gene has CDR1 LGHNA and CDR2 YSLEER.

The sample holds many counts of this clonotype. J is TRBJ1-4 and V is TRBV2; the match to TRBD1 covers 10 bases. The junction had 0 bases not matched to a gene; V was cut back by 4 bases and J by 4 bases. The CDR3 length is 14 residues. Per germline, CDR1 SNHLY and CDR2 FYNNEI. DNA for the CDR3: TGTGCCAGCAGTGGGACAGGGGGTAATGAAAAACTGTTTTTT. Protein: CASSGTGGNEKLFF.

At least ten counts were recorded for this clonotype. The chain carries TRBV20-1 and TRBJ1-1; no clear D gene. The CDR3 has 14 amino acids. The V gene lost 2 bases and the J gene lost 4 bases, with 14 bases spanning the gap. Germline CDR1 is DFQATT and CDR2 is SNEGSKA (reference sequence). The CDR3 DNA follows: TGCAGTGCTAGATGGGCGGGTATGGGCACTGAAGCTTTCTTT. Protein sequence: CSARWAGMGTEAFF.